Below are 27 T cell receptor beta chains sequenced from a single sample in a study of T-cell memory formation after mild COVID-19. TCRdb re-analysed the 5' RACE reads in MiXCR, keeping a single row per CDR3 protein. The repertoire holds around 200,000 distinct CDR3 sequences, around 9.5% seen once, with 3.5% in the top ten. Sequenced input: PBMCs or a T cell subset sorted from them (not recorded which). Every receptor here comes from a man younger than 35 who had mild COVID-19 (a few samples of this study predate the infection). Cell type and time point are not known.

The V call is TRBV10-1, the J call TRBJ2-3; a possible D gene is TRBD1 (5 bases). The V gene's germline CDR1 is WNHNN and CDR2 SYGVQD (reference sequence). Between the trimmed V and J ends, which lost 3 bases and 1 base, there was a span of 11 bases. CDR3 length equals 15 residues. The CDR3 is CASSDQQAGTDTQYF. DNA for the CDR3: TGCGCCAGCAGTGATCAACAGGCCGGCACAGATACGCAGTATTTT.

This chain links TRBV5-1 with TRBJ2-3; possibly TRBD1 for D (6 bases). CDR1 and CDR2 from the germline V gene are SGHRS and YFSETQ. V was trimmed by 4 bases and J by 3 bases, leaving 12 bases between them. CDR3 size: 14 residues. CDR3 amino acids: CASSPQGATDTQYF. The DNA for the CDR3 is TGCGCCAGCAGCCCACAGGGAGCGACAGATACGCAGTATTTT.

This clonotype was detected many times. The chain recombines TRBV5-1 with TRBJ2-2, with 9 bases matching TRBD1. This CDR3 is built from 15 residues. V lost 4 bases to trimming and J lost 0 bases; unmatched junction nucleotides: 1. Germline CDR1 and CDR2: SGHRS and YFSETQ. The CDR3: CASSGQGPNTGELFF. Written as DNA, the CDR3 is TGCGCCAGCAGCGGACAGGGGCCGAACACCGGGGAGCTGTTTTTT.

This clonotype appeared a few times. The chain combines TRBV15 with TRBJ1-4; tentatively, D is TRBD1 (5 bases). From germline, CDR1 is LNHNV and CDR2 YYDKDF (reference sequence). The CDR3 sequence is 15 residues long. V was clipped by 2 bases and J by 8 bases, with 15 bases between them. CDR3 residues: CATSRLGAVEEKLFF. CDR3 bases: TGTGCCACCAGCAGACTAGGGGCAGTGGAAGAAAAACTGTTTTTT.

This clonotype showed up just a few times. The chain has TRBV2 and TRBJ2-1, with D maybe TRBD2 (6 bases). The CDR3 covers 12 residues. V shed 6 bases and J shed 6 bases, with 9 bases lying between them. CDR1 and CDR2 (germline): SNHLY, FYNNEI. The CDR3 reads CASRPGGNEQFF. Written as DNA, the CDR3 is TGTGCCAGCAGGCCCGGGGGCAATGAGCAGTTCTTC.

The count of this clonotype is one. As DNA, the CDR3 is TGTGCCAGCAGTTTCTTTGACCGACAGGGCGCTGAAGCTTTCTTT. Translating it yields CASSFFDRQGAEAFF. J is TRBJ1-1 and V is TRBV12-3 or TRBV12-4, with TRBD1 matching 7 bases. Trimming removed 3 bases from V and 6 bases from J; junction bases left unmatched: 10. The length of the CDR3 is 15 residues.

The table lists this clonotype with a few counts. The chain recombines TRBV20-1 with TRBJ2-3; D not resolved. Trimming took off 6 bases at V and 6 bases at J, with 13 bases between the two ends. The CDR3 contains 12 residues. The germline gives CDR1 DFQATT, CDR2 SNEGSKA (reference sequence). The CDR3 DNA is TGCAGTGCCTTAGGGCCGGGCGATACGCAGTATTTT. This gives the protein CSALGPGDTQYF.

The CDR3 here is CASSSHSGGLGDTQYF. CDR3 DNA: TGTGCCAGCAGCTCTCATAGCGGGGGTTTGGGAGATACGCAGTATTTT. This chain connects TRBV7-2 to TRBJ2-3, with 9 bases identical to TRBD2. In germline, CDR1 is SGHTA, CDR2 FQGNSA. The J segment lost 5 bases and the V segment lost 4 bases, leaving 10 bases of the junction unmatched. The CDR3 runs to 16 residues.

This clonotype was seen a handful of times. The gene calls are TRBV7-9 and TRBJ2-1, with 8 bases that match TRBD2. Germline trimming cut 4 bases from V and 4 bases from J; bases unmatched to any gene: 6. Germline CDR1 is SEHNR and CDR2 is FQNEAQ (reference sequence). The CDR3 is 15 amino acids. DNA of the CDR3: TGTGCCAGCAGCTCGATAGCGGGGCATTACAATGAGCAGTTCTTC. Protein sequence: CASSSIAGHYNEQFF.

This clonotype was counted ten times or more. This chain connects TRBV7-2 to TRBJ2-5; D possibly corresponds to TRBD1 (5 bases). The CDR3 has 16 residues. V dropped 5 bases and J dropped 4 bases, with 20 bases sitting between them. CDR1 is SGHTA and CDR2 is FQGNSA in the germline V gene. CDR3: CASSTQVGRIPETQYF. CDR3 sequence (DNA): TGTGCCAGCAGCACGCAGGTGGGGCGGATACCAGAGACCCAGTACTTC.

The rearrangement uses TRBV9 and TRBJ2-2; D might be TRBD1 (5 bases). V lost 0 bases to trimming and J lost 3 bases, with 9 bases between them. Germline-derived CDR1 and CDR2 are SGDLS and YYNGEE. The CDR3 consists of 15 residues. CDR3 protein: CASSVDQGYTGELFF. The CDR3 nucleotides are TGTGCCAGCAGCGTAGATCAGGGTTACACCGGGGAGCTGTTTTTT.

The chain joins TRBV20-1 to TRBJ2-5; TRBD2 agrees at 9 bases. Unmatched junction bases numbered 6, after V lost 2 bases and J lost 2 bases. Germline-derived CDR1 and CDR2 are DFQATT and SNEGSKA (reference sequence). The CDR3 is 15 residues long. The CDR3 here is CSARRSGGAQETQYF. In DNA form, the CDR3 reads TGCAGTGCTAGACGTAGCGGGGGCGCACAAGAGACCCAGTACTTC.

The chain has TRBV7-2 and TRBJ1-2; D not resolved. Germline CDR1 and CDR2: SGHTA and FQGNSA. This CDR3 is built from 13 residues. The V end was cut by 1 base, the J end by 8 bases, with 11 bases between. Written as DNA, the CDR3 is TGTGCCAGCAGCTTAGGAGGAGAGAGCGGCTACACCTTC. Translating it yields CASSLGGESGYTF.

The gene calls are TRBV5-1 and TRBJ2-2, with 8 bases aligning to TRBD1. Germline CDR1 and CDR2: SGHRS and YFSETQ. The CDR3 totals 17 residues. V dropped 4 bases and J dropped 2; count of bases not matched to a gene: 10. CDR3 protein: CASSLPGQVLNTGELFF. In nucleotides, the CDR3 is TGCGCCAGCAGCCTCCCGGGACAGGTCCTTAACACCGGGGAGCTGTTTTTT.

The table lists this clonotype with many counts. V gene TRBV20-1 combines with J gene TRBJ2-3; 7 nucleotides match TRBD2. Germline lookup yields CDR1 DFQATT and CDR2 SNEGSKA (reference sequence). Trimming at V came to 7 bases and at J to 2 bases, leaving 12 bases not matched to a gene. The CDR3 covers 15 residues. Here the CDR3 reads CSVEYGGSFTDTQYF. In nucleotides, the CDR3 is TGCAGTGTCGAATACGGCGGGAGTTTCACAGATACGCAGTATTTT.

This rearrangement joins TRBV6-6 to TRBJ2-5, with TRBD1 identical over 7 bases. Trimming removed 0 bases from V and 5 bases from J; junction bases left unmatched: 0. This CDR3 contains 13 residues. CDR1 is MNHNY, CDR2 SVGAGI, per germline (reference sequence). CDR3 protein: CASSYSDRETQYF. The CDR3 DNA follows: TGTGCCAGCAGTTACTCGGACAGGGAGACCCAGTACTTC.

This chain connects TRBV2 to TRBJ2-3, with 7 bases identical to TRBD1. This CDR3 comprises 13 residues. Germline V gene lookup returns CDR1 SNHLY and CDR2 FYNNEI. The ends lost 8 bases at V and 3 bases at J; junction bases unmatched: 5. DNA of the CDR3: TGTGCCAGCTCGGGACAGAAAACAGATACGCAGTATTTT. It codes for CASSGQKTDTQYF.

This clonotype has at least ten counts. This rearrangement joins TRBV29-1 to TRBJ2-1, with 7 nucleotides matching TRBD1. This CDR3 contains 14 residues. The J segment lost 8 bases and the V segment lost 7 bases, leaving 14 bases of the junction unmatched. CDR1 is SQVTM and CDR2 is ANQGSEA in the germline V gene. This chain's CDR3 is CSARTSTGDHEQFF. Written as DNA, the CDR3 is TGCAGCGCGAGGACGTCTACAGGGGACCATGAGCAGTTCTTC.

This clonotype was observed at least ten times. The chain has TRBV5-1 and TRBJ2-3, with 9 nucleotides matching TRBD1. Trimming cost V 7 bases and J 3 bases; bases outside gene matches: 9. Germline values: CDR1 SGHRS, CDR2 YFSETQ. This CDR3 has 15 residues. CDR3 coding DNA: TGCGCCAGCTTGGGACAGGGCGGTGGAACAGATACGCAGTATTTT. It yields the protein CASLGQGGGTDTQYF.

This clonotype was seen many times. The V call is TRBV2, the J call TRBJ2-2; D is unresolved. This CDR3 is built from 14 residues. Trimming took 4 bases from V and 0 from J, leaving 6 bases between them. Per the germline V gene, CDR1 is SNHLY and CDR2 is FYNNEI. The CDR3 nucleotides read TGTGCCAGCAGTGGGGCGGCGAACACCGGGGAGCTGTTTTTT. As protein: CASSGAANTGELFF.

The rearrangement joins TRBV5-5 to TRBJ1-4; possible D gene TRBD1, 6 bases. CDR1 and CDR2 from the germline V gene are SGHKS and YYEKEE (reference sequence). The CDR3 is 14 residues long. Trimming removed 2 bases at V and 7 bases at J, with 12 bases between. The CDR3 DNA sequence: TGTGCCAGCAGCTTTGAGGGGGTTGGTGAAAAACTGTTTTTT. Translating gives CASSFEGVGEKLFF.

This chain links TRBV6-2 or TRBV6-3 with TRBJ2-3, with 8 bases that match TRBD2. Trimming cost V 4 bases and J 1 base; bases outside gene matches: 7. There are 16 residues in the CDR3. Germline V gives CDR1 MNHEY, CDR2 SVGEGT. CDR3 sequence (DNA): TGTGCCAGCAGTTGGTTAGCGGGGCTCCGCACAGATACGCAGTATTTT. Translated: CASSWLAGLRTDTQYF.

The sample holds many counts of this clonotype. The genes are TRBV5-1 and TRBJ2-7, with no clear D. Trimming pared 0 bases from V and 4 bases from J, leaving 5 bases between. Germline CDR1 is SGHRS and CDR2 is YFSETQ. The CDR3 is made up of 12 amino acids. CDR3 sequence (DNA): TGCGCCAGCAGCTTGGTAGGATACGAGCAGTACTTC. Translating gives CASSLVGYEQYF. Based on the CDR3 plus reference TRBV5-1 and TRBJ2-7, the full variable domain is KAGVTQTPRYLIKTRGQQVTLSCSPISGHRSVSWYQQTPGQGLQFLFEYFSETQRNKGNFPGRFSGRQFSNSRSEMNVSTLELGDSALYLCASSLVGYEQYFGPGTRLTVT.

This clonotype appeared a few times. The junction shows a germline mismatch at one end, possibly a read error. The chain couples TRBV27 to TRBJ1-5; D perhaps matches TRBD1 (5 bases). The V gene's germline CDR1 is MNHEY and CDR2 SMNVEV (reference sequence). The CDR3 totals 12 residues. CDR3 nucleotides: TGTGCCAGCAGTCTATCGGGGGGGCCCCAGCATTTT. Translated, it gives CASSLSGGPQHF.

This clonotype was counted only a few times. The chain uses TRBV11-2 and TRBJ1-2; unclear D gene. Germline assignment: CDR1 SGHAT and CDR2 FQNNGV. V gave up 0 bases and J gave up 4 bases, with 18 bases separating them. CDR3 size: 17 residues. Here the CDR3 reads CASSLDQVPGNGYGYTF. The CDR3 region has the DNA TGTGCCAGCAGCTTAGATCAGGTCCCGGGGAATGGCTATGGCTACACCTTC.

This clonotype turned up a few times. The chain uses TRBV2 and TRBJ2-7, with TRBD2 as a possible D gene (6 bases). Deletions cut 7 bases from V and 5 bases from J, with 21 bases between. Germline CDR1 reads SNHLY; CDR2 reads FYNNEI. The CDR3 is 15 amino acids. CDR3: CASTRERGAGNEQYF. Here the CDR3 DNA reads TGTGCCAGCACCCGGGAGAGGGGAGCAGGGAACGAGCAGTACTTC.

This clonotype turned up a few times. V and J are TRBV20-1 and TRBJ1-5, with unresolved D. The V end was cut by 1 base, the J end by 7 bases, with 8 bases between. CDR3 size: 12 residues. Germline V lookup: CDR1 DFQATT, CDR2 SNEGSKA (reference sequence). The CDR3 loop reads CSARGVSQPQHF. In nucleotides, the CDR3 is TGCAGTGCTAGAGGGGTTTCCCAGCCCCAGCATTTT.